Described below is a single T cell receptor beta chain sequence and its context. The antigen remains unidentified. This entry comes from a study of T cell responses to AZD1222 COVID-19 vaccine. Study-wide results and limits: After two AZD1222 doses, spike-specific TCR breadth and depth rose versus day 0. Of the AZD1222 recipients, only 5 to 7 were seropositive at baseline.

Assay: immunoSEQ multiplex PCR; the TCRdb copy retains only in-frame clones and omits some. This table has around 200,000 clones, approximately 95% appearing once. The receptor's source is an adult in good health. The sequenced sample was peripheral blood, obtained on day 0 of AZD1222 vaccination.

CDR3 sequence reads: CASSLASGSYNEQFF. The CDR3 DNA follows: TGTGCCAGCAGTTTAGCTAGCGGGAGCTACAATGAGCAGTTCTTC. The chain couples TRBV27 to TRBJ2-1, with TRBD2 matching over 10 bases. Germline V gives CDR1 MNHEY, CDR2 SMNVEV (reference sequence). Trimming took 2 bases from V and 3 from J; bases not matched to a gene: 1. There are 15 residues in the CDR3.